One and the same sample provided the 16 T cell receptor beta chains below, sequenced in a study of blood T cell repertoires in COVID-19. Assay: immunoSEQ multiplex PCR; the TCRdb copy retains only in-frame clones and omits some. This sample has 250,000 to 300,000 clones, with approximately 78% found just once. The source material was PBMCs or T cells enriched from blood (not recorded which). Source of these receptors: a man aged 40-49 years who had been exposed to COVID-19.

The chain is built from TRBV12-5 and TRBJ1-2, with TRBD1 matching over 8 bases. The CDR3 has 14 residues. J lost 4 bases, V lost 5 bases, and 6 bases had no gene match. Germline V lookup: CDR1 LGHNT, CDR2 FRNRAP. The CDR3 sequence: CASGETGGPYGYTF. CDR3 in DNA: TGTGCTAGTGGTGAAACAGGGGGGCCCTATGGCTACACCTTC.

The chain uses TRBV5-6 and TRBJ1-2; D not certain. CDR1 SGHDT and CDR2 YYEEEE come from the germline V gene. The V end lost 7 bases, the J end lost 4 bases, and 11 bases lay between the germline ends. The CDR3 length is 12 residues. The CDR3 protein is CASSGSVYGYTF. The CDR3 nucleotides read TGTGCCAGCTCCGGCAGCGTCTATGGCTACACCTTC.

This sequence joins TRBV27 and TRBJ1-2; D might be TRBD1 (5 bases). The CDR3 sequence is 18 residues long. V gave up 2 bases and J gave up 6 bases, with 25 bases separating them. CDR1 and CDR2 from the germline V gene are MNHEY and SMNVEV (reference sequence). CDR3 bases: TGTGCCAGCAGTTTACGGGGACCGGGGGGGACCGTTATGGATGGCTACACCTTC. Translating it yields CASSLRGPGGTVMDGYTF.

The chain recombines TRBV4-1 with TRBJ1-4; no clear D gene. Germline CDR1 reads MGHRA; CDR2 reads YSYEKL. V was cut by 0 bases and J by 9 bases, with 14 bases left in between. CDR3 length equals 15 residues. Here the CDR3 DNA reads TGCGCCAGCAGCCAAGAACGGGGTTTGGCTCAAAAACTGTTTTTT. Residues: CASSQERGLAQKLFF.

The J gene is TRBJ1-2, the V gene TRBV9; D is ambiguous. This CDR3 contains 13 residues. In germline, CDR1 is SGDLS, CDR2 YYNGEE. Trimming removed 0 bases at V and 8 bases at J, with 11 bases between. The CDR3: CASSVGKGGGYTF. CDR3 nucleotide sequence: TGTGCCAGCAGCGTAGGAAAGGGAGGGGGCTACACCTTC.

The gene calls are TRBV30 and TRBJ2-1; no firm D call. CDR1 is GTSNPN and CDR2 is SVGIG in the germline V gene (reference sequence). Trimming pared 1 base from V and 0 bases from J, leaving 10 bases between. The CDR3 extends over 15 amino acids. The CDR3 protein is CAWSARPSSYNEQFF. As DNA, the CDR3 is TGTGCCTGGAGTGCCAGGCCCAGCTCCTACAATGAGCAGTTCTTC.

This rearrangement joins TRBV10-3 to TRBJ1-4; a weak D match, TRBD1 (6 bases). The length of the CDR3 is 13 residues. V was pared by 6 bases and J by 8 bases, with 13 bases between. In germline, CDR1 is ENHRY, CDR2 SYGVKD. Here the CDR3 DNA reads TGTGCCATCAGACAGGGTCCGGAGGAAAAACTGTTTTTT. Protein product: CAIRQGPEEKLFF.

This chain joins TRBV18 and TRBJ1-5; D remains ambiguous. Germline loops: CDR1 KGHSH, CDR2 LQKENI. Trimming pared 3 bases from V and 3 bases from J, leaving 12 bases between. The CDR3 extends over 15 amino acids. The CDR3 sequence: CASSPFRDFNQPQHF. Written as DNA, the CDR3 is TGTGCCAGCTCACCCTTCCGGGATTTCAATCAGCCCCAGCATTTT.

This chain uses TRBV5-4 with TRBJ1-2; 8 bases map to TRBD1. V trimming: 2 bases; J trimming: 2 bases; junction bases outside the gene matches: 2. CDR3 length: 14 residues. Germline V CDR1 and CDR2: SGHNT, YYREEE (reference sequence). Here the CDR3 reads CASSFDRGNYGYTF. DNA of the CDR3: TGTGCCAGCAGCTTTGACAGGGGCAACTATGGCTACACCTTC.

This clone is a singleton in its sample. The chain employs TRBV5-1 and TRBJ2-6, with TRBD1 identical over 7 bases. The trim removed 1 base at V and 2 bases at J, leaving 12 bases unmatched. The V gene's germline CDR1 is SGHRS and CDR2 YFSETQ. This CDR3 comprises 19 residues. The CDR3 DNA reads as TGCGCCAGCAGCTTGTGGCCCCGCCTAACAGGGGCTGGGGCCAACGTCCTGACTTTC. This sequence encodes CASSLWPRLTGAGANVLTF.

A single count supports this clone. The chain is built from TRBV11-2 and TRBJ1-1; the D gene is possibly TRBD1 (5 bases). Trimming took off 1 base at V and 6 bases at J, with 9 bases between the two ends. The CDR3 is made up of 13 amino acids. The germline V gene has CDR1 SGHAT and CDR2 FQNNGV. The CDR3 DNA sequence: TGTGCCAGCAGCTTAGGGGGGGGTCCTGAAGCTTTCTTT. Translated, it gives CASSLGGGPEAFF.

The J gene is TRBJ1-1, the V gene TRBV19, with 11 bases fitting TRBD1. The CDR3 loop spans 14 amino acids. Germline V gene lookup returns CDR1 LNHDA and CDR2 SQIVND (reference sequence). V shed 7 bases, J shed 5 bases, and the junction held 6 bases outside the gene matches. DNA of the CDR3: TGTGCCAGTATCCGGGACAGGGGGAGAACTGAAGCTTTCTTT. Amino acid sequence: CASIRDRGRTEAFF.

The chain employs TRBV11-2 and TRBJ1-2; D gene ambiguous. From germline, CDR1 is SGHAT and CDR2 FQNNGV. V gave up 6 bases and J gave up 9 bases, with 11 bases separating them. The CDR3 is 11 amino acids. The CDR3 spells CASSITASYTF. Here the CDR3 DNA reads TGTGCCAGCAGTATCACCGCGAGCTACACCTTC.

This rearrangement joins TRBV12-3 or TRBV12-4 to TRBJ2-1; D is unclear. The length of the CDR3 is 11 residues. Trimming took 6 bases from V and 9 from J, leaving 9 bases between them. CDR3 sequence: CASSPEVEQFF. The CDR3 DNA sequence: TGTGCCAGCAGCCCAGAGGTTGAGCAGTTCTTC.

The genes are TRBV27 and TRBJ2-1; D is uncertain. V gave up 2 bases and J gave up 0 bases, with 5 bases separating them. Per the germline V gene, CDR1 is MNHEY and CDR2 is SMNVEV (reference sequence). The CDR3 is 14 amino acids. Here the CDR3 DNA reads TGTGCCAGCAGTTTAGGCGGCTCCTACAATGAGCAGTTCTTC. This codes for CASSLGGSYNEQFF.

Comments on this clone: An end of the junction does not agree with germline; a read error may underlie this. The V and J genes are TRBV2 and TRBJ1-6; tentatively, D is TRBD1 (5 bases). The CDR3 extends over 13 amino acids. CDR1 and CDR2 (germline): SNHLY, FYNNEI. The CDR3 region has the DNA TGTGCCCGCAGGGCCCCGTCCAATTCACCCCTCCACTTT. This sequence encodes CARRAPSNSPLHF.